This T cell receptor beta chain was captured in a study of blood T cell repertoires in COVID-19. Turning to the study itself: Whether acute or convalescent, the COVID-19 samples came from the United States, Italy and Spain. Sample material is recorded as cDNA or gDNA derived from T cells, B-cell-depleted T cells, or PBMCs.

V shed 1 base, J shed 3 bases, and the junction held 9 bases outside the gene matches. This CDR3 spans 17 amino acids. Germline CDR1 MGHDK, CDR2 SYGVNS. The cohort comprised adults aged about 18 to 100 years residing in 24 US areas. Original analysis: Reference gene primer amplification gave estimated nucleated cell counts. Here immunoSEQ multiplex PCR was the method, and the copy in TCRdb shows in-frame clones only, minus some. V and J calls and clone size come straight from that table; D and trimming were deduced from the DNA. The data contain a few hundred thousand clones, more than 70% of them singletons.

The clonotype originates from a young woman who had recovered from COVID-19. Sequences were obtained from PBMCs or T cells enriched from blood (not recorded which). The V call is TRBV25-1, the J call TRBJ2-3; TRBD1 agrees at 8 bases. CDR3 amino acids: CASSELRGQGFTDTQYF. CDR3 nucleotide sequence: TGTGCCAGCAGTGAATTACGAGGACAGGGATTTACAGATACGCAGTATTTT.